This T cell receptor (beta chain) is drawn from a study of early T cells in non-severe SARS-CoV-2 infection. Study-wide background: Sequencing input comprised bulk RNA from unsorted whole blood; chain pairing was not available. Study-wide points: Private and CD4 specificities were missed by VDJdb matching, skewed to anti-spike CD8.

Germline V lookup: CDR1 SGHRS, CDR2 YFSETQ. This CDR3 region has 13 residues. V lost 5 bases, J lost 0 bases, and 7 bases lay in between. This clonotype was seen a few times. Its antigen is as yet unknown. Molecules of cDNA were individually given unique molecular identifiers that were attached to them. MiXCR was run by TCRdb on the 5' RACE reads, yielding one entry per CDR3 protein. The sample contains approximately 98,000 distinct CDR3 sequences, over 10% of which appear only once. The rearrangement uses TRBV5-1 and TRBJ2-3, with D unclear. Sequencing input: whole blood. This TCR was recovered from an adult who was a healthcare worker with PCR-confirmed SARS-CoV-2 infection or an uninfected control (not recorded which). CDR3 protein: CASRETSTDTQYF. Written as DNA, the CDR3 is TGCGCCAGCAGGGAAACTAGCACAGATACGCAGTATTTT.